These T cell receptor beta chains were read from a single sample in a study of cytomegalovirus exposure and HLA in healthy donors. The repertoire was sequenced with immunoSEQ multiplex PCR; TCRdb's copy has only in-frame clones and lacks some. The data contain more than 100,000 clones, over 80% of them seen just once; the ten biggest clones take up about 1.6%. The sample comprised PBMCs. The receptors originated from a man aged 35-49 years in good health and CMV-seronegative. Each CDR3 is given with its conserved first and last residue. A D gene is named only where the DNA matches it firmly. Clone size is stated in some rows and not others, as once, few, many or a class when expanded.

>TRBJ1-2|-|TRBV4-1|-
CASSQAHNYGYTF
TGCGCCAGCAGCCAAGCCCATAACTATGGCTACACCTTC
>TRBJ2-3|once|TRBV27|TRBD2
CASTYSGGTDTQYF
TGTGCCAGCACCTACAGCGGGGGCACAGATACGCAGTATTTT
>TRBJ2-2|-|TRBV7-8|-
CASSAGGLAGELFF
TGTGCCAGCAGCGCAGGGGGGTTGGCCGGGGAGCTGTTTTTT
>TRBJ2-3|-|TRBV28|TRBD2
CASSFLILAGGGTDTQYF
TGTGCCAGCAGTTTTCTCATCCTAGCGGGGGGCGGGACAGATACGCAGTATTTT
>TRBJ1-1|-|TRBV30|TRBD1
CAWNDRAEAFF
TGTGCCTGGAACGACAGGGCTGAAGCTTTCTTT
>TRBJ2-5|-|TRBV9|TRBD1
CASSIGTAAETQYF
TGTGCCAGCAGCATCGGGACAGCAGCAGAGACCCAGTACTTC
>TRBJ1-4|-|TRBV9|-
CASSAAPANEKLFF
TGTGCCAGCAGTGCAGCGCCAGCTAATGAAAAACTGTTTTTT
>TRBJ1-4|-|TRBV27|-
CASSSGGLEKLFF
TGTGCCAGCAGTTCCGGGGGTTTGGAAAAACTGTTTTTT
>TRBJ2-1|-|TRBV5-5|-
CASSLGLGYNEQFF
TGTGCCAGCAGCTTGGGGCTAGGCTACAATGAGCAGTTCTTC
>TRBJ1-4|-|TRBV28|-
CASMGQNEKLFF
TGTGCCAGCATGGGGCAGAATGAAAAACTGTTTTTT
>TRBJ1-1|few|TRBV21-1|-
CASSKGDRDGTEAFF
TGTGCCAGCAGCAAAGGGGACAGGGATGGCACTGAAGCTTTCTTT
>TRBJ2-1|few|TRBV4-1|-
CASSQDWGRAANEQFF
TGCGCCAGCAGCCAAGACTGGGGGCGTGCCGCCAATGAGCAGTTCTTC
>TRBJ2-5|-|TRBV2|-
CASNRGGEETQYF
TGTGCCAGCAACCGGGGAGGAGAAGAGACCCAGTACTTC
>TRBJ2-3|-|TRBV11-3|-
CASSQTGEGTQYF
TGTGCCAGCAGCCAGACAGGGGAGGGTACGCAGTATTTT
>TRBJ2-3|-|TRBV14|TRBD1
CASSHGQGTDTQYF
TGTGCCAGCAGCCATGGACAGGGTACAGATACGCAGTATTTT
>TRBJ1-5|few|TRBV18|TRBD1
CASSLGQGAQPQHF
TGTGCCAGCTCACTCGGACAGGGGGCACAGCCCCAGCATTTT
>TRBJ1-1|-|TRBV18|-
CASSPQPGFSEAFF
TGTGCCAGCTCACCGCAACCAGGGTTCTCTGAAGCTTTCTTT